Listed below are T cell receptor beta chains from one sample, sequenced in a study of blood T cell repertoires in COVID-19. The data were produced by immunoSEQ multiplex PCR, yet TCRdb's version contains in-frame clones alone and is incomplete. Here the sample spans 85,000 to 110,000 clones, roughly 89% being singletons. The sequenced material came from peripheral blood. Receptors were obtained from a woman of 80 years or more in a cohort sampled during active COVID-19. The CDR3 runs from the conserved cysteine through the conserved F or W. The order of the fields is V gene, J gene, D gene, clone size, CDR3 protein, CDR3 DNA. A D gene is named only where the DNA matches it firmly. Rows give clone size only sometimes, using once, few, many, or a class for an expanded clone.

>TRBV27|TRBJ2-2|TRBD2|NA
CASSFGKGGSRFPGELFF
TGTGCCAGCAGTTTTGGAAAGGGCGGGAGTCGATTTCCCGGGGAGCTGTTTTTT
>TRBV4-1|TRBJ2-7|TRBD2|NA
CASSSRGGSASTSGSYEQYF
TGCGCCAGCTCCTCTCGGGGGGGGTCCGCCTCGACTAGCGGGTCCTACGAGCAGTACTTC
>TRBV15|TRBJ2-7|NA|NA
CATSRGLNYEQYF
TGTGCCACCAGCAGGGGCCTAAATTACGAGCAGTACTTC
>TRBV9|TRBJ1-3|NA|NA
CASRPGQHSGNTIYF
TGTGCCAGCAGACCAGGACAGCACTCTGGAAACACCATATATTTT
>TRBV4-1|TRBJ2-1|NA|NA
CASSQSAQAYNEQFF
TGCGCCAGCAGCCAATCAGCCCAGGCCTACAATGAGCAGTTCTTC
>TRBV11-2|TRBJ2-5|NA|NA
CASSRDRYQETQYF
TGTGCCAGCAGCCGAGACAGATACCAAGAGACCCAGTACTTC
>TRBV19|TRBJ2-7|NA|NA
CASSIGRVHEQYF
TGTGCCAGTAGTATCGGGCGGGTCCACGAGCAGTACTTC
>TRBV11-2|TRBJ2-1|NA|NA
CASSLLAGSYNEQFF
TGTGCCAGCAGCTTATTGGCTGGCTCCTACAATGAGCAGTTCTTC
>TRBV10-3|TRBJ2-3|TRBD2|NA
CAIRDLAGDDTQYF
TGTGCCATCAGGGACCTAGCGGGAGATGATACGCAGTATTTT
>TRBV6-6|TRBJ2-3|TRBD2|once
CASRGGFGLTDTQYF
TGTGCCAGCCGGGGGGGCTTCGGCTTGACAGATACGCAGTATTTT
>TRBV18|TRBJ2-3|TRBD2|NA
CASSPPGLAGGTDTQYF
TGTGCCAGCTCACCACCAGGACTAGCGGGAGGCACAGATACGCAGTATTTT
>TRBV7-8|TRBJ2-7|TRBD1|NA
CASSSGQGAGEQYF
TGTGCCAGCAGCTCTGGACAGGGGGCGGGCGAGCAGTACTTC
>TRBV14|TRBJ1-1|TRBD1|many
CASSQVTGEIEAFF
TGTGCCAGCAGCCAAGTGACAGGGGAGATTGAAGCTTTCTTT
>TRBV3-1/TRBV3-2|TRBJ1-1|NA|NA
CASSQGLTANTEAFF
TGTGCCAGCAGCCAAGGATTGACAGCGAACACTGAAGCTTTCTTT
>TRBV7-8|TRBJ1-1|TRBD1|NA
CASSLGDSVLMNTEAFF
TGTGCCAGCAGCTTAGGGGACAGTGTCCTTATGAACACTGAAGCTTTCTTT
>TRBV3-1/TRBV3-2|TRBJ2-1|NA|NA
CASSQVGVRWQTDYNEQFF
TGTGCCAGCAGCCAAGTCGGGGTCCGGTGGCAGACTGACTACAATGAGCAGTTCTTC
>TRBV21-1|TRBJ1-4|NA|NA
CASSKARTGALHDELFF
TGTGCCAGCAGCAAAGCCAGGACAGGGGCCCTCCATGATGAACTGTTTTTT
>TRBV25-1|TRBJ2-3|TRBD2|NA
CASSELTSGSTDTQYF
TGTGCCAGCAGTGAATTGACTAGCGGTAGCACAGATACGCAGTATTTT
>TRBV9|TRBJ1-1|NA|few
CASSIDTGDTEAFF
TGTGCCAGCAGCATAGACACCGGGGACACTGAAGCTTTCTTT
>TRBV7-6|TRBJ2-1|TRBD1|NA
CASSLTGAGSYNEQFF
TGTGCCAGCAGCCTGACAGGGGCAGGCTCTTACAATGAGCAGTTCTTC
>TRBV5-6|TRBJ1-1|TRBD1|NA
CASSLLGTDRGTEAFF
TGTGCCAGCAGCTTGTTGGGGACCGACAGGGGCACTGAAGCTTTCTTT
>TRBV6-5|TRBJ2-1|TRBD2|NA
CEARGTTESNEQFF
TGTGAAGCGCGGGGGACCACCGAAAGCAATGAGCAGTTCTTC
>TRBV29-1|TRBJ2-5|TRBD1|NA
CSVSQTGASLETQYF
TGCAGCGTTAGTCAGACAGGGGCCTCGTTGGAGACCCAGTACTTC
>TRBV2|TRBJ2-5|TRBD2|NA
CASRQGTSGRTETQYF
TGTGCCAGCAGGCAAGGGACTAGCGGGAGGACAGAGACCCAGTACTTC
>TRBV9|TRBJ1-3|TRBD1|NA
CASSVGTGTSWGGDTIYF
TGTGCCAGCAGCGTAGGGACAGGAACCTCTTGGGGAGGAGACACCATATATTTT
>TRBV10-3|TRBJ2-5|TRBD1|NA
CAISRDRGSGKETQYF
TGTGCCATCAGTCGGGACAGGGGGTCCGGGAAAGAGACCCAGTACTTC
>TRBV14|TRBJ2-3|NA|NA
CASSQVRGGTDTQYF
TGTGCCAGCAGCCAAGTACGGGGAGGCACAGATACGCAGTATTTT
>TRBV28|TRBJ1-1|NA|NA
CASFPGAVNTEAFF
TGTGCCAGCTTCCCTGGGGCGGTGAACACTGAAGCTTTCTTT
>TRBV24-1|TRBJ2-2|TRBD2|NA
CATSDSPLISGTDTGELFF
TGTGCCACCAGTGATTCCCCCCTCATTAGCGGGACGGACACCGGGGAGCTGTTTTTT
>TRBV6-2/TRBV6-3|TRBJ2-1|TRBD2|NA
CASSSTLAGGSSEQFF
TGTGCCAGCAGTTCAACTTTAGCGGGAGGGTCAAGTGAGCAGTTCTTC
>TRBV27|TRBJ2-5|TRBD2|NA
CASRTSGFQETQYF
TGTGCCAGCAGGACTAGCGGGTTCCAAGAGACCCAGTACTTC
>TRBV19|TRBJ1-3|TRBD1|NA
CASSTTGTANYNGNTIYF
TGTGCCAGTAGTACCACCGGGACAGCCAACTATAATGGAAACACCATATATTTT
>TRBV11-3|TRBJ1-1|NA|NA
CASSSGRLNTEAFF
TGTGCCAGCAGCTCCGGTCGTCTGAACACTGAAGCTTTCTTT
>TRBV6-1|TRBJ1-1|TRBD1|few
CASSVSTGFRSRGPEAFF
TGTGCCAGCAGTGTATCGACAGGGTTTCGGTCACGTGGACCTGAAGCTTTCTTT
>TRBV4-2|TRBJ2-5|TRBD2|NA
CASSQEASGRIGETQYF
TGTGCCAGCAGCCAAGAGGCTAGCGGGAGGATAGGCGAGACTCAGTACTTC
>TRBV2|TRBJ2-4|NA|NA
CASSDRGDIQYF
TGTGCCAGCAGTGACAGGGGAGACATTCAGTACTTC
>TRBV5-1|TRBJ2-7|TRBD1|NA
CASSSGTGSSYEQYF
TGCGCCAGCAGCTCCGGGACAGGGTCCTCCTACGAGCAGTACTTC
>TRBV6-1|TRBJ2-7|NA|NA
CASSEFRGGPYEQYF
TGTGCCAGCAGTGAATTCAGGGGCGGGCCCTACGAGCAGTACTTC
>TRBV7-6|TRBJ2-7|TRBD2|NA
CASSLGGGPAYEQYF
TGTGCCAGCAGCTTGGGGGGGGGTCCTGCCTACGAGCAGTACTTC
>TRBV7-2|TRBJ2-7|NA|NA
CASSLGQVPYEQYF
TGTGCCAGCAGCTTAGGCCAGGTTCCCTACGAGCAGTACTTC
>TRBV5-4|TRBJ1-1|NA|NA
CASSSGGQFEAFF
TGTGCCAGCAGCTCTGGAGGACAGTTTGAAGCTTTCTTT
>TRBV9|TRBJ2-2|NA|NA
CASSVDPGGGTGELFF
TGTGCCAGCAGCGTTGATCCAGGGGGAGGAACCGGGGAGCTGTTTTTT
>TRBV7-9|TRBJ1-5|NA|NA
CASSFGEGVSNQPQHF
TGTGCCAGCAGCTTTGGAGAGGGCGTGAGCAATCAGCCCCAGCATTTT
>TRBV5-1|TRBJ2-2|NA|NA
CASSSPQGIAGELFF
TGCGCCAGCAGCTCACCGCAGGGGATCGCCGGGGAGCTGTTTTTT
>TRBV10-2|TRBJ1-3|NA|NA
CASSAGLSGNTIYF
TGCGCCAGCAGTGCAGGGCTCTCTGGAAACACCATATATTTT
>TRBV6-5|TRBJ1-4|NA|few
CASRVRGADNEKLFF
TGTGCCAGCAGGGTACGGGGGGCGGACAATGAAAAACTGTTTTTT
>TRBV9|TRBJ1-3|NA|NA
CASSVARGQGNTIYF
TGTGCCAGCAGCGTAGCTCGAGGACAGGGAAACACCATATATTTT
>TRBV19|TRBJ1-2|NA|NA
CASTPDSSVGYTF
TGTGCCAGTACCCCTGACAGTTCAGTTGGCTACACCTTC
>TRBV21-1|TRBJ2-7|NA|NA
CASNPLGDWSYEQYF
TGTGCCAGCAACCCCCTTGGGGACTGGTCCTACGAGCAGTACTTC
>TRBV9|TRBJ2-3|TRBD2|few
CASSVRGGSTDTQYF
TGTGCCAGCAGCGTACGCGGGGGATCCACAGATACGCAGTATTTT
>TRBV7-3|TRBJ2-2|TRBD1|once
CASSFRDRANTGELFF
TGTGCCAGCAGCTTCCGGGACAGGGCTAACACCGGGGAGCTGTTTTTT
>TRBV5-6|TRBJ1-5|NA|NA
CASDKLGANQPQHF
TGTGCCAGCGACAAGCTGGGGGCGAATCAGCCCCAGCATTTT
>TRBV7-9|TRBJ2-4|NA|NA
CASSFGTSENIQYF
TGTGCCAGCAGCTTCGGGACTTCGGAAAACATTCAGTACTTC